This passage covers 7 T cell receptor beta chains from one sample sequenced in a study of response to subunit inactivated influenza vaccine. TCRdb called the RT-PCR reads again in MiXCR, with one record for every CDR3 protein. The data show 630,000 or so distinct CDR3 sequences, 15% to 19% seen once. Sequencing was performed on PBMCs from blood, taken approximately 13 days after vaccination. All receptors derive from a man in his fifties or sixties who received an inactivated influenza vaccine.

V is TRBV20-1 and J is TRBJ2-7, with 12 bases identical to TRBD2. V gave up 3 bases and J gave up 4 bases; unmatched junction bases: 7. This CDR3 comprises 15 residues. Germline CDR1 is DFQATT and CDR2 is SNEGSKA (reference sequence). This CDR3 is CSASLAGGSGYEQYF. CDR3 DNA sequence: TGCAGTGCTAGTCTAGCGGGAGGGTCGGGGTACGAGCAGTACTTC.

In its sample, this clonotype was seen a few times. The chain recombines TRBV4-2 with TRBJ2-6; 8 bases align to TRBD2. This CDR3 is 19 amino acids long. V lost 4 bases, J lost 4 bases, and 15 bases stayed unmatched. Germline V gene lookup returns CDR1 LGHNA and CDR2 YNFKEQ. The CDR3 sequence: CASSRSGAGRRTGANVLTF. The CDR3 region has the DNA TGTGCCAGCAGCCGTAGCGGGGCGGGGAGGAGGACGGGGGCCAACGTCCTGACTTTC.

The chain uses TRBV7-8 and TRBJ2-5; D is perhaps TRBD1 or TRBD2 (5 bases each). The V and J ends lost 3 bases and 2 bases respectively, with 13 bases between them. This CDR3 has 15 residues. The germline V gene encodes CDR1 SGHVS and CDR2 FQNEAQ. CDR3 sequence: CASSFHRDDQETQYF. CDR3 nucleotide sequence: TGTGCCAGCAGCTTCCACCGGGACGATCAAGAGACCCAGTACTTC.

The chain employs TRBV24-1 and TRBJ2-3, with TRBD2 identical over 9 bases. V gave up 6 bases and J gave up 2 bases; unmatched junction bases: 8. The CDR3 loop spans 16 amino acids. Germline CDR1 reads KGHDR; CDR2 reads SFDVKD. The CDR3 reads CATSTTTSGFTDTQYF. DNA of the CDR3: TGTGCCACCAGTACCACGACTAGCGGATTCACAGATACGCAGTATTTT.

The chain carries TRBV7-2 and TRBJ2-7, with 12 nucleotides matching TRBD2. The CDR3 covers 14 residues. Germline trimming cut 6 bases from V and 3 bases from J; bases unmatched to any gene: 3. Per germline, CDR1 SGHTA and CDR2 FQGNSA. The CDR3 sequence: CASRRTSGIYEQYF. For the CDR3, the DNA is TGTGCCAGCAGGAGGACTAGCGGGATCTACGAGCAGTACTTC.

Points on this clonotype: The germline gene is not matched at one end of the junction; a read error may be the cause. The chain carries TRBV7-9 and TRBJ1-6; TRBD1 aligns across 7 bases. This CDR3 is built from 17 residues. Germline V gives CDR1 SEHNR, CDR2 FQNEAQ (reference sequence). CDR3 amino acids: CASSHGTVTPYDSPLHF. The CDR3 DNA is TGTGCCAGCAGCCATGGGACAGTGACCCCCTATGATTCACCCCTCCACTTT. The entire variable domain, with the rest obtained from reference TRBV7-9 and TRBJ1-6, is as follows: DTGVSQNPRHKITKRGQNVTFRCDPISEHNRLYWYRQTLGQGPEFLTYFQNEAQLEKSRLLSDRFSAERPKGSFSTLEIQRTEQGDSAMYLCASSHGTVTPYDSPLHFGNGTRLTVT.

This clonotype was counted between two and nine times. The CDR3 nucleotides are TGCAGTGCTAGAGAAGGGCTAGCGGGGGGATTTACCCAGTACTTC. It codes for CSAREGLAGGFTQYF. The chain employs TRBV20-1 and TRBJ2-5; TRBD2 matches at 11 bases. Trimming took 0 bases from V and 8 from J; bases not matched to a gene: 8. The germline CDR1 and CDR2 sequences are DFQATT and SNEGSKA (reference sequence). The CDR3 length is 15 residues.